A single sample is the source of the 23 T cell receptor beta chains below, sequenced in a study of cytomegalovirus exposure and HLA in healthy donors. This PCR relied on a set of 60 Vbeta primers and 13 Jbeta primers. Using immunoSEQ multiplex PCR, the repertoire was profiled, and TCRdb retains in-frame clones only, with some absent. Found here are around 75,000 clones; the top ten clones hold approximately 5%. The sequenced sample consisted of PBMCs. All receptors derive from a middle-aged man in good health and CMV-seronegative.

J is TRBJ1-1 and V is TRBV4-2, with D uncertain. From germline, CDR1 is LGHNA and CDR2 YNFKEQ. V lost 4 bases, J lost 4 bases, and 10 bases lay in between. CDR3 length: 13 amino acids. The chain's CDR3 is CASSLDLSTEAFF. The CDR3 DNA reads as TGTGCCAGCAGCCTAGACCTGTCCACTGAAGCTTTCTTT.

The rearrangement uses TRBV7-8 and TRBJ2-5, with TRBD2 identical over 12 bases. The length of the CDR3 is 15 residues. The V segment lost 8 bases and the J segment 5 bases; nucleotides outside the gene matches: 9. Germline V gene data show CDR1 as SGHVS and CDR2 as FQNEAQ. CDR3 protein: CASGRLAGARETQYF. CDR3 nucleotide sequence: TGTGCCAGCGGCAGACTAGCGGGAGCACGGGAGACCCAGTACTTC. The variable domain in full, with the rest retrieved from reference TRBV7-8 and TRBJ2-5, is GAGVSQSPRYKVAKRGQDVALRCDPISGHVSLFWYQQALGQGPEFLTYFQNEAQLDKSGLPSDRFFAERPEGSVSTLKIQRTQQEDSAVYLCASGRLAGARETQYFGPGTRLLVL.

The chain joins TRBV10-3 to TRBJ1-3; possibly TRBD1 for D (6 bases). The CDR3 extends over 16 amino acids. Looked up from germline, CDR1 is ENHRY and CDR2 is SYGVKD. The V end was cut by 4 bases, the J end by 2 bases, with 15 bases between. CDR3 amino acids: CAISVRDRKAGNTIYF. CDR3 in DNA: TGTGCCATCAGTGTACGTGACAGGAAGGCTGGAAACACCATATATTTT.

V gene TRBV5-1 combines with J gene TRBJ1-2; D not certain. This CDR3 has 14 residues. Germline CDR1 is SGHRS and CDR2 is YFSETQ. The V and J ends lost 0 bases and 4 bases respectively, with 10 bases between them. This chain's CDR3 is CASSLGRVSYGYTF. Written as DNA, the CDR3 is TGCGCCAGCAGCTTGGGGCGGGTTAGCTATGGCTACACCTTC.

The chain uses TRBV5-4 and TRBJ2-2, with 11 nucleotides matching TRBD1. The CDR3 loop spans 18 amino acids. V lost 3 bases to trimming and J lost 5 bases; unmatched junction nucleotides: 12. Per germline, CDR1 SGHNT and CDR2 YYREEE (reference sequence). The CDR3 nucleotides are TGTGCCAGCAGCTCCCAAATCGGACAGGGGGCAGGTACCGGGGAGCTGTTTTTT. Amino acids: CASSSQIGQGAGTGELFF.

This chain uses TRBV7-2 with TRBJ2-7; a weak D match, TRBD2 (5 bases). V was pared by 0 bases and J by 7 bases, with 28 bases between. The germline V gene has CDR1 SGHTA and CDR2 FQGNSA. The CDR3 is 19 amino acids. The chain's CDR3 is CASSLASRRPYEQYLEQYF. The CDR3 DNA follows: TGTGCCAGCAGCTTAGCGTCCAGGAGGCCCTACGAGCAGTACTTGGAGCAGTACTTC. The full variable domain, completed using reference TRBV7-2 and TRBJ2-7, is GAGVSQSPSNKVTEKGKDVELRCDPISGHTALYWYRQSLGQGLEFLIYFQGNSAPDKSGLPSDRFSAERTGGSVSTLTIQRTQQEDSAVYLCASSLASRRPYEQYLEQYFGPGTRLTVT.

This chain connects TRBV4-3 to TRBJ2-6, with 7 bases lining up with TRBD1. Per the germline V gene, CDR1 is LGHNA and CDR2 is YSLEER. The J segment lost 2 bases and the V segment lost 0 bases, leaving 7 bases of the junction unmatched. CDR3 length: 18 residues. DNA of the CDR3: TGCGCCAGCAGCCAAGAACACAGGGGCTTGGCTGGGGCCAACGTCCTGACTTTC. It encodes CASSQEHRGLAGANVLTF.

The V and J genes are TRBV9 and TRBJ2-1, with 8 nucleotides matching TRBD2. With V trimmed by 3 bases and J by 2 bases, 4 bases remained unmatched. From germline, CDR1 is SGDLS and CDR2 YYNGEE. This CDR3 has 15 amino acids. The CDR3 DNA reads TGTGCCAGCAGCGAAACTAGCGGAGCCTACAATGAGCAGTTCTTC. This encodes CASSETSGAYNEQFF.

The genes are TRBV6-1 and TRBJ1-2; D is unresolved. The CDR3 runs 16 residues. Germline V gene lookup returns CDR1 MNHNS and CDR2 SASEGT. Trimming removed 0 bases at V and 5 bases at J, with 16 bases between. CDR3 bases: TGTGCCAGCAGTGAAGCGGGCGGGGTTGTTTTTTATGGCTACACCTTC. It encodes CASSEAGGVVFYGYTF.

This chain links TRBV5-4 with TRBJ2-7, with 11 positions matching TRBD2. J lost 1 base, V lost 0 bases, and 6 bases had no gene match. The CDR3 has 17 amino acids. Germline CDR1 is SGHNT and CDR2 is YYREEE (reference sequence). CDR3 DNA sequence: TGTGCCAGCAGCTTGGCGGTGACTAGCGGGGCTTCCTACGAGCAGTACTTC. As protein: CASSLAVTSGASYEQYF.

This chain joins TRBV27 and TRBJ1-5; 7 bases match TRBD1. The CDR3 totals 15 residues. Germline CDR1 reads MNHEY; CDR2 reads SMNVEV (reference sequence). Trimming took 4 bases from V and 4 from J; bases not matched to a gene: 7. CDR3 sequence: CASSSTTGSNQPQHF. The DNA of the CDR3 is TGTGCCAGCAGTTCGACGACAGGGTCGAATCAGCCCCAGCATTTT.

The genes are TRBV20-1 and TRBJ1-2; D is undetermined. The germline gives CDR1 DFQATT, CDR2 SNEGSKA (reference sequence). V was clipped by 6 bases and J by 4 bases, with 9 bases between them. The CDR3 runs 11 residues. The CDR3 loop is CSAQTSYGYTF. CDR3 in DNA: TGCAGTGCCCAGACTTCCTATGGCTACACCTTC.

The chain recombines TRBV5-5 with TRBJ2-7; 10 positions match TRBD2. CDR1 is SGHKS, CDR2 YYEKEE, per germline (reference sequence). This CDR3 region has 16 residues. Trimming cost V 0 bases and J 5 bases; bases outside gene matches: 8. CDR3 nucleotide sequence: TGTGCCAGCAGCTTGGTAGCTAGCGGGAGTTTCAACGAGCAGTACTTC. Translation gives CASSLVASGSFNEQYF.

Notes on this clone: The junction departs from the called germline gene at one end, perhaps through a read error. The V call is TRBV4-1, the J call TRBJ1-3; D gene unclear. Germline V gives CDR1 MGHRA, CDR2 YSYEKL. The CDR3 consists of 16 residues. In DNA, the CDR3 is TGCGCCAGCAGCCTCCTAGCGGGCCACTCTGGAAACACCGTATATTTT. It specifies CASSLLAGHSGNTVYF.

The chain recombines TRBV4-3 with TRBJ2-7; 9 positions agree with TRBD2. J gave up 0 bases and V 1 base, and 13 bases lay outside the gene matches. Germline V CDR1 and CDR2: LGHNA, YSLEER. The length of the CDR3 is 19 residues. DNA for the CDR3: TGCGCCAGCAGCCAAGTAGCAGCGGGAGGTATCTCAAGCTCCTACGAGCAGTACTTC. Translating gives CASSQVAAGGISSSYEQYF.

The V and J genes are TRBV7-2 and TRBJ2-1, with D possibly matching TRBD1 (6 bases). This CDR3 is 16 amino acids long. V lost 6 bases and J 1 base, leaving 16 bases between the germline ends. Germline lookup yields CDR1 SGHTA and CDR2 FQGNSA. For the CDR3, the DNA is TGTGCCAGCAGGGGGTTTTCGGGGACATCCTACAATGAGCAGTTCTTC. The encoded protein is CASRGFSGTSYNEQFF.

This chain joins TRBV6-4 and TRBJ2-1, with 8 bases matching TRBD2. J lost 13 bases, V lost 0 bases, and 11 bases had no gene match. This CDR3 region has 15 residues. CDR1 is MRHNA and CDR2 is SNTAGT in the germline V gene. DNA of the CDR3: TGTGCCAGCAGTGACTCGGTGGATAGCGGGACCCCCCAGTTCTTC. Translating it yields CASSDSVDSGTPQFF.

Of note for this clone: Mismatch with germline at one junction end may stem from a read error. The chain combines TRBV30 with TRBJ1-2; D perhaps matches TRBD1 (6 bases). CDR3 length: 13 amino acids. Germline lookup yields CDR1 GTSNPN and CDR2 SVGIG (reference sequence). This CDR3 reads CARSRQENYGYTF. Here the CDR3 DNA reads TGTGCCCGGAGCCGACAGGAGAACTATGGCTACACCTTC.

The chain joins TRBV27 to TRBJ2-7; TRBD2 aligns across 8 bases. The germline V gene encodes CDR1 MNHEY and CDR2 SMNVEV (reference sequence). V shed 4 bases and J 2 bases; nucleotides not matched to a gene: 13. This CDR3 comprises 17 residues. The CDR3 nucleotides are TGTGCCAGCAGTTCAACTAGCGGAGCCTATCCCACCTACGAGCAGTACTTC. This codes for CASSSTSGAYPTYEQYF.

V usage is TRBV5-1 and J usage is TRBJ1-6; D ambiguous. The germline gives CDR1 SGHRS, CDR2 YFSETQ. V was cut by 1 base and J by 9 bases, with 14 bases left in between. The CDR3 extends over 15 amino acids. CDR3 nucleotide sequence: TGCGCCAGCAGCTTGAGAGAGGCGGCAGCTTCACCCCTCCACTTT. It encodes CASSLREAAASPLHF.

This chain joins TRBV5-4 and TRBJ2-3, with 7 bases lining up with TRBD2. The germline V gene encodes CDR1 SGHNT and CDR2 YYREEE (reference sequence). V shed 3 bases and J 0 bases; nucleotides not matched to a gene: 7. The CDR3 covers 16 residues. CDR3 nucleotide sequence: TGTGCCAGCAGCTCCCCAGCGGGACCCAGCACAGATACGCAGTATTTT. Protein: CASSSPAGPSTDTQYF.

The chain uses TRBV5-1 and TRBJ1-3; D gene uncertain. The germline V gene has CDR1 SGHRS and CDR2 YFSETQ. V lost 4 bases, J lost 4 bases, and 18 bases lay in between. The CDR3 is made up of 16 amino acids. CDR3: CASSDNNGVGGNTIYF. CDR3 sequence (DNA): TGCGCCAGCAGCGACAACAACGGGGTAGGAGGAAACACCATATATTTT.

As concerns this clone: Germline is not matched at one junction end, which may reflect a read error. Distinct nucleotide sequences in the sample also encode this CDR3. The CDR3 nucleotides read TGTGCTAGCAGCTTGGGACAGGGGGCGCAGGGCTATGGCTACACCTTC. As protein: CASSLGQGAQGYGYTF. The chain carries TRBV5-6 and TRBJ1-2; 12 bases agree with TRBD1. The CDR3 contains 16 residues. CDR1 and CDR2 from the germline V gene are SGHDT and YYEEEE.